This T cell receptor beta chain originates from a study of T cells after yellow fever vaccination. Points from the study as a whole: Abundant clonotypes from the bulk population could have been carried over as contaminants into FACS-sorted repertoires. A minor fraction of clonotypes spanned both CD4 and CD8 compartments. Weaker in magnitude, the secondary response showed a faster peak on day 5 versus 15.

Concerning this clonotype: What it recognizes is unknown.

Universal primer sites and UMIs were introduced during 5'RACE template-switching synthesis of TCR cDNA. MiXCR, run by TCRdb on the 5' RACE reads, gives a single entry per CDR3 protein. Among 300,000 or so distinct CDR3 sequences listed, under 9% were seen once. Trimming took off 10 bases at V and 1 base at J, with 10 bases between the two ends. The CDR3 has 12 amino acids. Germline CDR1 reads LGHDT; CDR2 reads YNNKEL (reference sequence). The chain joins TRBV3-1 to TRBJ1-2; D might be TRBD1 (6 bases). This clonotype originated in a young man who received the YFV17D yellow fever vaccine. The sample here was CD4+ T cells sorted from PBMCs, taken 5 days after the yellow fever booster vaccination. The CDR3 DNA is TGTGCCACTGGACAGAATAACTATGGCTACACCTTC. Its protein product is CATGQNNYGYTF. Together with reference TRBV3-1 and TRBJ1-2, the CDR3 gives the full variable domain: DTAVSQTPKYLVTQMGNDKSIKCEQNLGHDTMYWYKQDSKKFLKIMFSYNNKELIINETVPNRFSPKSPDKAHLNLHINSLELGDSAVYFCATGQNNYGYTFGSGTRLTVV.